This T cell receptor (beta chain) was found in a study of naive and memory T cell subsets. Germline assignment: CDR1 SGHVS and CDR2 FNYEAQ. CDR3 length equals 15 residues. V lost 1 base and J 7 bases, leaving 14 bases between the germline ends. The beta constant-region primer was an equimolar mix of two oligonucleotides covering TRBC1 and TRBC2. Ligated cDNA was amplified by four rounds of PCR with nested alpha and beta constant-region primers and SP2. TCRdb reanalysed the UMI-ligation and nested PCR reads using MiXCR and keeps one entry per CDR3 protein. This table holds over 25,000 distinct CDR3 sequences, roughly 20% found once.

This chain links TRBV7-6 with TRBJ2-1; D is possibly TRBD1 (6 bases). This clonotype was obtained from a human donor in good health. Sequenced: effector memory CD4+ T cells from blood. Subset here: effector memory, CD45RA- CD27-. The CDR3 region has the DNA TGTGCCAGCAGCTTAGACGGATGGGGGCGAAATGAGCAGTTCTTC. Translation: CASSLDGWGRNEQFF.